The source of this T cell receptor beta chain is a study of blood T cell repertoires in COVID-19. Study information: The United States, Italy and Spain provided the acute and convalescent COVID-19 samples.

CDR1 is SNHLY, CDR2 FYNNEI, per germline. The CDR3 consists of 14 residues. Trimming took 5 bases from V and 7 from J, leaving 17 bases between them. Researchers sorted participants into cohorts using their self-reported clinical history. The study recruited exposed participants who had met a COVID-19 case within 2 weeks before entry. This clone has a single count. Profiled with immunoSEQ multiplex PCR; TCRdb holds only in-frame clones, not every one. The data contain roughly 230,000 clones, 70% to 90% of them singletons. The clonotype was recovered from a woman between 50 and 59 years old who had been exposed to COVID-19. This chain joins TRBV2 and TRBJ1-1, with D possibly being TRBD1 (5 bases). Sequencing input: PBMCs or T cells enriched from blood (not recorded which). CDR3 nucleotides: TGTGCCAGCAGTTCAGAACGGCAGACAGATGAAGCTTTCTTT. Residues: CASSSERQTDEAFF.